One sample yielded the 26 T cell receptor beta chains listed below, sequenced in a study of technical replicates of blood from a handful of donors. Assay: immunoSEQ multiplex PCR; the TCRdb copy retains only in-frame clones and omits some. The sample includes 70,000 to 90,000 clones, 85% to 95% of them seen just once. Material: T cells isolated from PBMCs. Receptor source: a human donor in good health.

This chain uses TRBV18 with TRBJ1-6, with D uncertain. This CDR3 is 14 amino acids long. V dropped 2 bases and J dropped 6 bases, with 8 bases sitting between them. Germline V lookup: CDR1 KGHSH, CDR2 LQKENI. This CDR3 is CASSPSTGNSPLHF. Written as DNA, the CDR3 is TGTGCCAGCTCACCATCGACGGGTAATTCACCCCTCCACTTT. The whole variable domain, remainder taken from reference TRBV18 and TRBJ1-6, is NAGVMQNPRHLVRRRGQEARLRCSPMKGHSHVYWYRQLPEEGLKFMVYLQKENIIDESGMPKERFSAEFPKEGPSILRIQQVVRGDSAAYFCASSPSTGNSPLHFGNGTRLTVT.

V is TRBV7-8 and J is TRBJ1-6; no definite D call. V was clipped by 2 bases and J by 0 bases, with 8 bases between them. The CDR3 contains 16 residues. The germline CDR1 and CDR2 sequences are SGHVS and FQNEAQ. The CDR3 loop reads CASSLMRSSYNSPLHF. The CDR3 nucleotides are TGTGCCAGCAGCTTAATGAGGAGCTCCTATAATTCACCCCTCCACTTT.

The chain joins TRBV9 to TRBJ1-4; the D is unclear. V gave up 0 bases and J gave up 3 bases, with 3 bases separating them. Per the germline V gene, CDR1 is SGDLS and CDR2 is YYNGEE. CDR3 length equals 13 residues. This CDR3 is CASSVDSNEKLFF. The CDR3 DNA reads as TGTGCCAGCAGCGTAGACTCTAATGAAAAACTGTTTTTT. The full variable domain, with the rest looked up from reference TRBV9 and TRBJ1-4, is DSGVTQTPKHLITATGQRVTLRCSPRSGDLSVYWYQQSLDQGLQFLIQYYNGEERAKGNILERFSAQQFPDLHSELNLSSLELGDSALYFCASSVDSNEKLFFGSGTQLSVL.

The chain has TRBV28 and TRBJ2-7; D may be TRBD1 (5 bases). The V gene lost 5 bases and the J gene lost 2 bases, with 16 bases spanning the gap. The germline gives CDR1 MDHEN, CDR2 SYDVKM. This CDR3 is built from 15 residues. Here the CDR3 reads CASSLRTSTPYEQYF. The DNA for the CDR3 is TGTGCCAGCAGTCTCAGGACATCTACCCCCTACGAGCAGTACTTC.

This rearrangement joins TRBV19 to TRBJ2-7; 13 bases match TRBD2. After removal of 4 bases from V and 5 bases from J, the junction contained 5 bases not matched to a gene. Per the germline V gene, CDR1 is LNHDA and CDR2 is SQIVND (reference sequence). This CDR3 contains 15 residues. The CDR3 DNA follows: TGTGCCAGTAGTACTAGGACTAGCGGGAGCGACGAGCAGTACTTC. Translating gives CASSTRTSGSDEQYF.

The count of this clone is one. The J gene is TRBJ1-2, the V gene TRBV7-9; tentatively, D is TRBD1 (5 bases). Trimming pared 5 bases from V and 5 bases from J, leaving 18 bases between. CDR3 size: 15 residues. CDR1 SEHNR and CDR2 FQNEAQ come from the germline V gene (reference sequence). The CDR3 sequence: CASSRSGVGTYGYTF. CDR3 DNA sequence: TGTGCCAGCAGCCGTTCGGGGGTAGGAACTTATGGCTACACCTTC.

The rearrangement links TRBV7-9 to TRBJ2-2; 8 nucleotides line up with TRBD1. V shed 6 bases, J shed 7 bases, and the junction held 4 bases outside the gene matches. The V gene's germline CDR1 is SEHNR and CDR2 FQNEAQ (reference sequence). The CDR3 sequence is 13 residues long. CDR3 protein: CASRRQGNGELFF. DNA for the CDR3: TGTGCCAGCAGACGACAGGGGAACGGGGAGCTGTTTTTT.

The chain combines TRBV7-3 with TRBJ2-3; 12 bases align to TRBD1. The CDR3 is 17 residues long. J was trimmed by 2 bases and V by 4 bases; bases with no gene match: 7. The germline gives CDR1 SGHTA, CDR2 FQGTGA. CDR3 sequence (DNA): TGTGCCAGCAGCTCGGGACAGGGGGCACTTCCCACAGATACGCAGTATTTT. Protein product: CASSSGQGALPTDTQYF.

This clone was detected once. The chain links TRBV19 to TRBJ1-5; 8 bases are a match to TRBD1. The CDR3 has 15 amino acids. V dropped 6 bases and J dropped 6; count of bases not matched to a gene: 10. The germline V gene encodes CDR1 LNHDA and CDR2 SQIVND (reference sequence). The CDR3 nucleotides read TGTGCCAGTAGCGATGGACAGGGACGGTTTCAGCCCCAGCATTTT. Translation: CASSDGQGRFQPQHF.

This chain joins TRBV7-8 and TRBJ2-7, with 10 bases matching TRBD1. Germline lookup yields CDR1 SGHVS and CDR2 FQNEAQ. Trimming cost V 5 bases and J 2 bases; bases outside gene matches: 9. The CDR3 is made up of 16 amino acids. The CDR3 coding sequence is TGTGCCAGCAGCCGGGGGGCCGGGACAGGGGCCTACGAGCAGTACTTC. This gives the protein CASSRGAGTGAYEQYF.

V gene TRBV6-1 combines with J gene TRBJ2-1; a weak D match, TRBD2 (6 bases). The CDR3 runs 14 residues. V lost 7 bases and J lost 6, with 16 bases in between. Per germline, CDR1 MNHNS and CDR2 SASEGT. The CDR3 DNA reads TGTGCCAGCATGTCGGGAGAGGTGGTCAATGAGCAGTTCTTC. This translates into CASMSGEVVNEQFF.

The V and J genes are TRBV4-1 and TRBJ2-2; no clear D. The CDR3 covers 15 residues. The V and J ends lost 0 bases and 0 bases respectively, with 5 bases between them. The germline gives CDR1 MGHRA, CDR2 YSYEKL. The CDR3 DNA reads TGCGCCAGCAGCCAAGATTATCCGAACACCGGGGAGCTGTTTTTT. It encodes CASSQDYPNTGELFF.

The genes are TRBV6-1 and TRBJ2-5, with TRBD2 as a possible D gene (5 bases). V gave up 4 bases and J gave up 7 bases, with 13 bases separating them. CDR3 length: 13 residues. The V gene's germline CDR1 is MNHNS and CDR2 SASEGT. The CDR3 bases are TGTGCCAGCAGTGCAGAGGGAGTGGGGACCCAGTACTTC. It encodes CASSAEGVGTQYF.

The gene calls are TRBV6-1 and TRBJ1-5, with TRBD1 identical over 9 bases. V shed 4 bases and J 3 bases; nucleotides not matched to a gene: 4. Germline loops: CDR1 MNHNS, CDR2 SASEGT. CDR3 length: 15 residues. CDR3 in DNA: TGTGCCAGCAGTGCCGGGACAGGGTTCAATCAGCCCCAGCATTTT. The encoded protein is CASSAGTGFNQPQHF.

The CDR3 reads CASSNPERRTGELFF. In DNA, the CDR3 is TGTGCCAGCAGCAACCCAGAGCGCCGCACCGGGGAGCTGTTTTTT. The chain uses TRBV11-2 and TRBJ2-2, with D unresolved. The ends were cut back, 5 bases at V and 4 bases at J, with 14 bases in the middle. This CDR3 contains 15 residues. Germline lookup yields CDR1 SGHAT and CDR2 FQNNGV.

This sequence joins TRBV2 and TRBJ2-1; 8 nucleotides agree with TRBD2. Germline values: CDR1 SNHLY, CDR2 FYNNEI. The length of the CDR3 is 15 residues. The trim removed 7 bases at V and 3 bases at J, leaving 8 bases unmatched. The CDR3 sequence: CASIGGGGNYNEQFF. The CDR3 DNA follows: TGTGCCAGCATTGGAGGCGGGGGGAACTACAATGAGCAGTTCTTC.

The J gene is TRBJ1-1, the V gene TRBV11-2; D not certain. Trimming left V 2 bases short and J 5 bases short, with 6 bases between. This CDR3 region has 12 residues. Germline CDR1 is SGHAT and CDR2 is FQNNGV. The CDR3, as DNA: TGTGCCAGCAGCTTATTCGGTACTGAAGCTTTCTTT. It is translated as CASSLFGTEAFF.

CDR3 nucleotide sequence: TGCGCCAGCAGCCTGGGGACAGGGATCGGCCATGGCTACACCTTC. Its translation: CASSLGTGIGHGYTF. The V call is TRBV5-1, the J call TRBJ1-2; TRBD1 agrees at 9 bases. Trimming at V came to 4 bases and at J to 6 bases, leaving 10 bases not matched to a gene. Germline V gives CDR1 SGHRS, CDR2 YFSETQ. The CDR3 has 15 amino acids.

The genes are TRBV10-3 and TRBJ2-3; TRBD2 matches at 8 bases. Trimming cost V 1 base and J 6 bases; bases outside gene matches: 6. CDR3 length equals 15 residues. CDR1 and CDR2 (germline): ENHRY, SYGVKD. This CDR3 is CAISEFTTGGDTQYF. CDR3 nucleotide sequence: TGTGCCATCAGTGAGTTTACTACGGGGGGGGATACGCAGTATTTT.

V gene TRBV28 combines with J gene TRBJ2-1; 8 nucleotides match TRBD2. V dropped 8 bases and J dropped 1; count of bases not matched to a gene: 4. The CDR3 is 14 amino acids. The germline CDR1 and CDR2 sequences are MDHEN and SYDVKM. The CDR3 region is CASATSGSYNEQFF. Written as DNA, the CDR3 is TGTGCCAGCGCCACTAGCGGTTCCTACAATGAGCAGTTCTTC.

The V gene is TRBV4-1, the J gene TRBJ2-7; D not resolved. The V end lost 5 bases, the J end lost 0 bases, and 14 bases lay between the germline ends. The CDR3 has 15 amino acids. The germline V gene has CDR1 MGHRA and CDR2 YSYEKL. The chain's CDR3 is CASSYVQQSSYEQYF. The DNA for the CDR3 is TGCGCCAGCAGCTACGTACAGCAGAGCTCCTACGAGCAGTACTTC.

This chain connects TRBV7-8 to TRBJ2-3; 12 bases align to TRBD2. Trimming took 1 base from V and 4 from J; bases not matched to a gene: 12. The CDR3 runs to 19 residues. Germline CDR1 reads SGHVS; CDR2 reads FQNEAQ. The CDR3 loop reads CASSLVPSGRAGGADTQYF. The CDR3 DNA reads TGTGCCAGCAGCTTAGTCCCTAGCGGGAGGGCCGGGGGCGCAGATACGCAGTATTTT.

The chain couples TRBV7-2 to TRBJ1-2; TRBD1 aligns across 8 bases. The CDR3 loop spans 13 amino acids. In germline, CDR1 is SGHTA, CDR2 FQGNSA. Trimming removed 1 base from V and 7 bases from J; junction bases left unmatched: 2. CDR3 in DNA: TGTGCCAGCAGCTTAGGGACAGGGAGTGGCTACACCTTC. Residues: CASSLGTGSGYTF.

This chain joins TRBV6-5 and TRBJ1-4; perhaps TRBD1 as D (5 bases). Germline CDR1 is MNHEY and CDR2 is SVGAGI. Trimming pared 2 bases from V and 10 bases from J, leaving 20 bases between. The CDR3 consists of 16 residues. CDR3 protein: CASSYGGTAGTLKLFF. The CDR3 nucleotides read TGTGCCAGCAGTTACGGGGGGACGGCGGGGACTCTAAAACTGTTTTTT.

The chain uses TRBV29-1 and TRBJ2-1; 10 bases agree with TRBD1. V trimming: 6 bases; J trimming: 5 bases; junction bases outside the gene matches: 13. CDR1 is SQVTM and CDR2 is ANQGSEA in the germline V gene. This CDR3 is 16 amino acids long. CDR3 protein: CSVPRKGDRGNNEQFF. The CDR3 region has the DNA TGCAGCGTCCCCCGGAAGGGGGACAGGGGTAACAATGAGCAGTTCTTC.

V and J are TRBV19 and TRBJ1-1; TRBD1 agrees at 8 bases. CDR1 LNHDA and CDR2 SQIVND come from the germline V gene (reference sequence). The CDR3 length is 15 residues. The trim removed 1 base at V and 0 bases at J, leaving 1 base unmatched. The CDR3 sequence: CASSIGQGMNTEAFF. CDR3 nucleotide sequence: TGTGCCAGTAGTATAGGACAGGGGATGAACACTGAAGCTTTCTTT.